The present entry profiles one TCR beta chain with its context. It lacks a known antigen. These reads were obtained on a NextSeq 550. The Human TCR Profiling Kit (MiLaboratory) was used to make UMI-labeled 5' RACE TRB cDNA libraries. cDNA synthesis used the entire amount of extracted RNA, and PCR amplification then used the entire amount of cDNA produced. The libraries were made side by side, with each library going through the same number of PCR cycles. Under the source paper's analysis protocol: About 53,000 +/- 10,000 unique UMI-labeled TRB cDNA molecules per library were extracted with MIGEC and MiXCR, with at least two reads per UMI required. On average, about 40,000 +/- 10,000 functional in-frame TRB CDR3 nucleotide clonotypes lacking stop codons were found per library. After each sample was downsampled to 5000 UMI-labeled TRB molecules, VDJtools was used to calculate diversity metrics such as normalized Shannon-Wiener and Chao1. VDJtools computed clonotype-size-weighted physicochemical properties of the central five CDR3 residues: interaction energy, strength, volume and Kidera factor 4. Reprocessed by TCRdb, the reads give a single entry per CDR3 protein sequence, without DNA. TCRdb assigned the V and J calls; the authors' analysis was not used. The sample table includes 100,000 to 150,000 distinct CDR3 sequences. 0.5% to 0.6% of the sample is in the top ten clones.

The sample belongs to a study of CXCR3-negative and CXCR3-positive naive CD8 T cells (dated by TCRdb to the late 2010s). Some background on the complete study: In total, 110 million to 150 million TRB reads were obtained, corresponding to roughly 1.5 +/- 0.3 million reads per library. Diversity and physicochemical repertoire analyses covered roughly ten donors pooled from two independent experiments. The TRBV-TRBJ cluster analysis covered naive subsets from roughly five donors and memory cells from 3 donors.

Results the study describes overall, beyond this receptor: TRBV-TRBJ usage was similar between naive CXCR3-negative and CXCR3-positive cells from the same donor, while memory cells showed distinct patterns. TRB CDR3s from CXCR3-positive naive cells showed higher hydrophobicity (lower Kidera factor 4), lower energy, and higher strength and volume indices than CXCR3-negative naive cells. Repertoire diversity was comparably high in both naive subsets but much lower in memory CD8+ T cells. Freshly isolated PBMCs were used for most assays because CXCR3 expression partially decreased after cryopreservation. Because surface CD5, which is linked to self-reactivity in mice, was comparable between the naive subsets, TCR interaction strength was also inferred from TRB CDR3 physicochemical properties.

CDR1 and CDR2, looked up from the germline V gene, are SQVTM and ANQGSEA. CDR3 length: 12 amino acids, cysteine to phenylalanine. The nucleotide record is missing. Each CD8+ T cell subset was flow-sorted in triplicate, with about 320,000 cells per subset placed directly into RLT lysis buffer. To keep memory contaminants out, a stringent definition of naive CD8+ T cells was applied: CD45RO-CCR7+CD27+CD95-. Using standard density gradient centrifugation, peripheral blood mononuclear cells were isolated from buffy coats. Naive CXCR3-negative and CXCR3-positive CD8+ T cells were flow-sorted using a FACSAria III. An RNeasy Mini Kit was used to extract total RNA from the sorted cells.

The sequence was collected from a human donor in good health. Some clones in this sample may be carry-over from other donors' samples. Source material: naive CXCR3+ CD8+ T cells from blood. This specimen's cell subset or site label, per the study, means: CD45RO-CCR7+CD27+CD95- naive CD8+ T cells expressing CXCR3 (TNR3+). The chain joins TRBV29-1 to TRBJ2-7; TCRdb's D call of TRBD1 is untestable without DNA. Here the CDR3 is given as CSVGDRAYEQYF.